The source of this T cell receptor (beta chain) is a study of neurological immune-mediated disorders. General study results and limits: HTLV-1-associated myelopathy had the most TCR clonal expansion, and multiple sclerosis had the least, less than healthy controls.

This clonotype was detected ten times or more. Its cognate antigen is unknown. Synthesis of cDNA was carried out by template-switch 5'RACE. The reaction used 10-nucleotide random UMIs. TCRdb recomputed calls from the 5' RACE reads with MiXCR, one row per CDR3 protein. The table records 50,000 to 65,000 distinct CDR3 sequences, around 4% of them present only once. V was clipped by 0 bases and J by 6 bases, with 11 bases between them. CDR1 and CDR2 (germline): MGHRA, YSYEKL. This CDR3 contains 15 residues. Sequencing was done on a sample of PBMCs. The clonotype was recovered from a young man with multiple sclerosis. V usage is TRBV4-1 and J usage is TRBJ2-2; maybe TRBD2 (5 bases). The CDR3 nucleotides read TGCGCCAGCAGCCAAGAAGTAGGGAGATCCGGGGAGCTGTTTTTT. Translating it yields CASSQEVGRSGELFF.